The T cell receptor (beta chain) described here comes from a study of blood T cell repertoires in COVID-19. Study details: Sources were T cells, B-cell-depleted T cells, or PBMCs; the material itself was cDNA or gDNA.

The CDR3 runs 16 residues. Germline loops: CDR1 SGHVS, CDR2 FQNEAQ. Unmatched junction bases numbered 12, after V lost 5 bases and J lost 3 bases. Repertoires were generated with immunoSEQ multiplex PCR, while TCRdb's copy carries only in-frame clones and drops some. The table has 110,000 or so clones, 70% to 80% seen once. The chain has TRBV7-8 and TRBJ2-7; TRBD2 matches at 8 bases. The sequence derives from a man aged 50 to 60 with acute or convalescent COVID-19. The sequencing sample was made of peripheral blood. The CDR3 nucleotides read TGTGCCAGCAGCCCTGGGGTGGGACTAGTTGGCTACGAGCAGTACTTC. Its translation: CASSPGVGLVGYEQYF.